The T cell receptor beta chain described here comes from a study of identical twins. CDR3 size: 13 residues. CDR1 and CDR2 (germline): SGDLS, YYNGEE. Trimming left V 4 bases short and J 8 bases short, with 14 bases between. Study results and limitations: The study found weaker excess twin sharing in beta out-of-frame sequences.

A few counts support this clonotype. Its cognate antigen is unknown. TCRdb re-derived calls from the 5' RACE reads in MiXCR, one entry per CDR3 protein. The table lists roughly 230,000 distinct CDR3 sequences, about 8.3% of them singletons. A further study also used this sample, focusing on yellow fever vaccine responses in identical twins.

The rearrangement links TRBV9 to TRBJ2-3, with D unclear. The sequenced sample was CD8+ T cells sorted from blood. The receptor was isolated from a woman younger than 35 in good health. The CDR3 nucleotides are TGTGCCAGCAGCAGTGCGAGTTTTGGTACGCAGTATTTT. Its protein is CASSSASFGTQYF. Combining the CDR3 with reference TRBV9 and TRBJ2-3 gives the whole variable domain DSGVTQTPKHLITATGQRVTLRCSPRSGDLSVYWYQQSLDQGLQFLIQYYNGEERAKGNILERFSAQQFPDLHSELNLSSLELGDSALYFCASSSASFGTQYFGPGTRLTVL.